These 9 T cell receptor beta chains share one sample of origin, sequenced in a study of shared clonotypes between healthy human individuals. Only CD45RO-negative cells positively selected for CCR7 counted as naive CD8 cells, so terminally differentiated effector memory CD45RA+ cells were excluded. The assay was immunoSEQ multiplex PCR, and TCRdb's table has in-frame clones only and misses some. The sample holds approximately 600,000 clones, approximately 95% seen once. The source material was naive CD8+ T cells sorted from blood. The source is a woman aged 25-40 years in good health.

This sequence joins TRBV30 and TRBJ1-4, with D tentatively TRBD1 (6 bases). The V end lost 3 bases, the J end lost 7 bases, and 12 bases lay between the germline ends. This CDR3 has 13 residues. CDR1 is GTSNPN and CDR2 is SVGIG in the germline V gene (reference sequence). The DNA for the CDR3 is TGTGCCTGGAGAGGGGGGGTTTTTGAAAAACTGTTTTTT. It translates to CAWRGGVFEKLFF.

This chain links TRBV6-5 with TRBJ2-1; maybe TRBD2 (5 bases). Germline V gene sequence: CDR1 MNHEY, CDR2 SVGAGI. Trimming took off 10 bases at V and 0 bases at J, with 13 bases between the two ends. The CDR3 covers 14 residues. DNA for the CDR3: TGTGCCAAATCGACGGGGATCTCCTACAATGAGCAGTTCTTC. This translates into CAKSTGISYNEQFF.

The rearrangement joins TRBV7-8 to TRBJ2-1, with D uncertain. Per germline, CDR1 SGHVS and CDR2 FQNEAQ. V was shortened by 0 bases and J by 0 bases, with 15 bases between the two germline ends. The CDR3 contains 18 residues. CDR3 loop: CASSLAGSGYSSYNEQFF. CDR3 bases: TGTGCCAGCAGCTTAGCGGGAAGTGGATACAGCTCCTACAATGAGCAGTTCTTC.

The chain has TRBV28 and TRBJ2-1; 7 bases line up with TRBD1. Germline trimming cut 5 bases from V and 2 bases from J; bases unmatched to any gene: 9. The CDR3 is 16 amino acids. Germline V lookup: CDR1 MDHEN, CDR2 SYDVKM. The CDR3 is CASSIQTGQAYNEQFF. The CDR3 coding sequence is TGTGCCAGCAGTATACAGACAGGGCAAGCCTACAATGAGCAGTTCTTC.

The CDR3 is CASSLTGNEQFF. The CDR3 DNA reads as TGTGCCAGCTCACTGACAGGGAATGAGCAGTTCTTC. V is TRBV18 and J is TRBJ2-1; 7 positions agree with TRBD1. The germline V gene has CDR1 KGHSH and CDR2 LQKENI. This CDR3 is built from 12 residues. V lost 4 bases and J lost 7; bases outside the gene matches: 1.

The chain carries TRBV6-5 and TRBJ2-7, with unresolved D. V lost 5 bases and J lost 0, with 11 bases in between. The CDR3 length is 14 residues. Germline V gene data show CDR1 as MNHEY and CDR2 as SVGAGI. The CDR3: CASSDQIYSYEQYF. CDR3 DNA sequence: TGTGCCAGCAGTGATCAGATATACTCCTACGAGCAGTACTTC.

The rearrangement uses TRBV27 and TRBJ2-1, with 8 bases lining up with TRBD2. Germline V gene lookup returns CDR1 MNHEY and CDR2 SMNVEV (reference sequence). The J segment lost 3 bases and the V segment lost 5 bases, leaving 9 bases of the junction unmatched. This CDR3 is built from 16 residues. CDR3: CASSPSAGASYNEQFF. The CDR3 region has the DNA TGTGCCAGCAGTCCGTCAGCGGGAGCAAGCTACAATGAGCAGTTCTTC.

This chain links TRBV20-1 with TRBJ1-2; D remains unclear. CDR1 is DFQATT and CDR2 is SNEGSKA in the germline V gene (reference sequence). V was shortened by 1 base and J by 4 bases, with 4 bases between the two germline ends. The CDR3 totals 11 residues. The CDR3 sequence is CSARAVYGYTF. The CDR3 nucleotides read TGCAGTGCTAGAGCAGTCTATGGCTACACCTTC.

Worth noting for this clone: Other nucleotide sequences from this sample produce the same CDR3. The rearrangement uses TRBV29-1 and TRBJ2-7; 10 bases are shared with TRBD1. CDR3 length: 13 amino acids. CDR1 and CDR2 (germline): SQVTM, ANQGSEA. V was pared by 7 bases and J by 0 bases, with 3 bases of the junction left unmatched. The CDR3 nucleotides read TGCAGCGCAGGGACAGGGGTCTCCTACGAGCAGTACTTC. Protein sequence: CSAGTGVSYEQYF.